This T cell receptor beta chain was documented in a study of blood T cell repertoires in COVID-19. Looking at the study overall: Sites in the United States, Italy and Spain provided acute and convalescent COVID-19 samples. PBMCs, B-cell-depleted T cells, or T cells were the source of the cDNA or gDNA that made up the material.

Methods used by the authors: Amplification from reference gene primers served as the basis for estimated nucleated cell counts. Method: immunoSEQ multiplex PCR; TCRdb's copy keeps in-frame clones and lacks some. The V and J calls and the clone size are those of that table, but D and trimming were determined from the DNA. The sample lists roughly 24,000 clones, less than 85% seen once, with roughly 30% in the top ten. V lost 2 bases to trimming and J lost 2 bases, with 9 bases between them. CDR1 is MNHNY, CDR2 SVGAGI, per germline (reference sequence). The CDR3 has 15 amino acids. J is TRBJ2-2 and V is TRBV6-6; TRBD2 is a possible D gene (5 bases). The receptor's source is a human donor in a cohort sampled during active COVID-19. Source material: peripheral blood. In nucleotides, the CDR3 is TGTGCCAGCAGTTACGGACGGGGTAACACCGGGGAGCTGTTTTTT. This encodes CASSYGRGNTGELFF.